The 20 T cell receptor beta chains reported below all come from one sample, sequenced in a study of cytomegalovirus exposure and HLA in healthy donors. This PCR relied on a set of 60 Vbeta primers and 13 Jbeta primers. The method was immunoSEQ multiplex PCR; TCRdb's version includes in-frame clones alone and lacks a portion of them. The sample contains 160,000 or so clones, roughly 80% of which appear only once. The sequenced sample consisted of PBMCs. These receptors came from a young man in good health and CMV-seronegative.

The chain recombines TRBV11-2 with TRBJ2-5; D may be TRBD1 (6 bases). The J call may be mistaken, given a closer DNA end match to TRBJ2-7. Germline V gives CDR1 SGHAT, CDR2 FQNNGV. The CDR3 loop spans 13 amino acids. The CDR3 region has the DNA TGTGCCAGCAGCAGCGACAGGTTCTACGAGCAGTACTTC. This codes for CASSSDRFYEQYF.

This clone occurred once. V usage is TRBV11-2 and J usage is TRBJ1-3, with 8 bases fitting TRBD1. V was clipped by 6 bases and J by 1 base; unmatched bases: 8. The CDR3 length is 16 residues. CDR1 is SGHAT and CDR2 is FQNNGV in the germline V gene. This chain's CDR3 is CASSQDRAQSGNTIYF. The CDR3 DNA sequence: TGTGCCAGCAGTCAGGACAGGGCCCAGTCTGGAAACACCATATATTTT.

Notes on this clone: At one boundary the junction diverges from the germline segment, which might be a read error. The rearrangement uses TRBV7-7 and TRBJ2-1; 10 nucleotides match TRBD1. The CDR3 extends over 15 amino acids. Per the germline V gene, CDR1 is SSHAT and CDR2 is FNYEAQ (reference sequence). The CDR3 reads CASSSGQGAYNEQFF. CDR3 DNA sequence: TGTGCTAGCAGCTCCGGACAGGGGGCCTACAATGAGCAGTTCTTC.

The chain links TRBV5-4 to TRBJ1-5, with a possible D match to TRBD1 (6 bases). Per the germline V gene, CDR1 is SGHNT and CDR2 is YYREEE (reference sequence). The V gene lost 0 bases and the J gene lost 0 bases, with 7 bases spanning the gap. The CDR3 spans 15 residues. This chain's CDR3 is CASSLGGLSNQPQHF. The DNA for the CDR3 is TGTGCCAGCAGCTTGGGGGGGCTTAGCAATCAGCCCCAGCATTTT.

The chain couples TRBV7-2 to TRBJ1-2; 12 positions agree with TRBD1. CDR3 length equals 15 residues. The ends lost 5 bases at V and 3 bases at J; junction bases unmatched: 4. Germline CDR1 reads SGHTA; CDR2 reads FQGNSA. The CDR3 DNA reads TGTGCCAGCAGCCGTGGGACAGGGGGCCACTATGGCTACACCTTC. This translates into CASSRGTGGHYGYTF. The full variable domain, its missing parts supplied by reference TRBV7-2 and TRBJ1-2, is GAGVSQSPSNKVTEKGKDVELRCDPISGHTALYWYRQSLGQGLEFLIYFQGNSAPDKSGLPSDRFSAERTGGSVSTLTIQRTQQEDSAVYLCASSRGTGGHYGYTFGSGTRLTVV.

The chain has TRBV5-8 and TRBJ2-1, with 16 bases lining up with TRBD2. V lost 4 bases and J lost 12; bases outside the gene matches: 7. The CDR3 runs to 15 residues. From germline, CDR1 is SGHTS and CDR2 YDEGEE. The CDR3 protein is CASSTGLAGGYGQFF. The CDR3 nucleotides read TGTGCCAGCAGCACGGGACTAGCGGGGGGGTATGGGCAGTTCTTC. Drawing the rest from reference TRBV5-8 and TRBJ2-1, the complete variable domain is EAGVTQSPTHLIKTRGQQATLRCSPISGHTSVYWYQQALGLGLQFLLWYDEGEERNRGNFPPRFSGRQFPNYSSELNVNALELEDSALYLCASSTGLAGGYGQFFGPGTRLTVL.

CDR3 DNA: TGTGCCAGCAGCGTAGATTTAGGGGTGACAAACACCATATATTTT. This encodes CASSVDLGVTNTIYF. The chain joins TRBV9 to TRBJ1-3, with D perhaps TRBD1 (5 bases). The CDR3 runs 15 residues. The V gene's germline CDR1 is SGDLS and CDR2 YYNGEE. The germline V and J ends were trimmed by 0 bases and 6 bases, with 13 bases remaining between them.

V usage is TRBV30 and J usage is TRBJ2-3; no clear D gene. V gave up 4 bases and J gave up 1 base, with 12 bases separating them. This CDR3 has 14 amino acids. Germline CDR1 reads GTSNPN; CDR2 reads SVGIG (reference sequence). CDR3 sequence: CAWNGGLGTDTQYF. The CDR3 DNA sequence: TGTGCCTGGAACGGTGGCCTAGGCACAGATACGCAGTATTTT.

The CDR3 is CASSQAAGQVISNQPQHF. The CDR3 DNA is TGCGCCAGCAGCCAAGCCGCCGGCCAGGTCATTAGCAATCAGCCCCAGCATTTT. V and J are TRBV4-1 and TRBJ1-5; no firm D call. V lost 1 base and J 0 bases, leaving 16 bases between the germline ends. Germline V gives CDR1 MGHRA, CDR2 YSYEKL. The CDR3 is made up of 18 amino acids.

V and J are TRBV4-1 and TRBJ1-1, with 7 bases identical to TRBD1. CDR1 is MGHRA, CDR2 YSYEKL, per germline. The CDR3 has 14 amino acids. V lost 0 bases, J lost 7 bases, and 5 bases stayed unmatched. The CDR3 loop reads CASSQDPGGNEAFF. The CDR3 nucleotides are TGCGCCAGCAGCCAAGATCCAGGGGGGAATGAAGCTTTCTTT.

The gene calls are TRBV30 and TRBJ2-3; 9 nucleotides line up with TRBD2. Germline trimming cut 0 bases from V and 3 bases from J; bases unmatched to any gene: 10. From germline, CDR1 is GTSNPN and CDR2 SVGIG (reference sequence). The CDR3 has 17 residues. The CDR3, as DNA: TGTGCCTGGAGTGTCACATTGCGGGAGGGCCGGACAGATACGCAGTATTTT. Translation: CAWSVTLREGRTDTQYF.

This chain uses TRBV30 with TRBJ2-3; TRBD2 might be the D (7 bases). The CDR3 spans 13 residues. Per germline, CDR1 GTSNPN and CDR2 SVGIG (reference sequence). V dropped 6 bases and J dropped 2 bases, with 12 bases sitting between them. The CDR3 sequence: CACAGASTDTQYF. CDR3 coding DNA: TGTGCCTGTGCGGGGGCCTCCACAGATACGCAGTATTTT.

The chain recombines TRBV19 with TRBJ2-7; 9 bases are shared with TRBD1. Germline CDR1 LNHDA, CDR2 SQIVND (reference sequence). V shed 6 bases and J 0 bases; nucleotides not matched to a gene: 3. The length of the CDR3 is 14 residues. The CDR3 here is CASSRTGDSYEQYF. The CDR3 region has the DNA TGTGCCAGTAGCCGGACAGGGGACTCCTACGAGCAGTACTTC.

Only a few counts were recorded for this clone. This sequence joins TRBV4-1 and TRBJ1-2; possible D gene TRBD1, 5 bases. The V and J ends lost 2 bases and 5 bases respectively, with 9 bases between them. The CDR3 is made up of 13 amino acids. Germline CDR1 and CDR2: MGHRA and YSYEKL. As DNA, the CDR3 is TGCGCCAGCAGCCAACCCTCAGGGTATGGCTACACCTTC. Amino acids: CASSQPSGYGYTF.

The sample holds a few counts of this clone. The rearrangement uses TRBV20-1 and TRBJ2-7; perhaps TRBD2 as D (5 bases). This CDR3 has 10 residues. Germline loops: CDR1 DFQATT, CDR2 SNEGSKA (reference sequence). V lost 3 bases to trimming and J lost 12 bases, with 12 bases between them. CDR3 DNA: TGCAGTGCTAGTAACGGACTCTCGTACTTC. Translated, it gives CSASNGLSYF.

The J gene is TRBJ1-2, the V gene TRBV5-1, with D unresolved. V lost 2 bases and J lost 5, with 13 bases in between. Looked up from germline, CDR1 is SGHRS and CDR2 is YFSETQ. The length of the CDR3 is 14 residues. CDR3 bases: TGCGCCAGCAGCTTACGAGACGCGGGATATGGCTACACCTTC. It yields the protein CASSLRDAGYGYTF.

The rearrangement links TRBV25-1 to TRBJ1-4; TRBD1 matches at 8 bases. The J segment lost 12 bases and the V segment lost 6 bases, leaving 15 bases of the junction unmatched. The germline gives CDR1 MGHDK, CDR2 SYGVNS. The CDR3 covers 15 residues. The CDR3 sequence is CASRRQGQEGVELFF. Here the CDR3 DNA reads TGTGCCAGCAGACGACAGGGGCAAGAGGGGGTTGAACTGTTTTTT. Full variable domain (missing parts from reference TRBV25-1 and TRBJ1-4): EADIYQTPRYLVIGTGKKITLECSQTMGHDKMYWYQQDPGMELHLIHYSYGVNSTEKGDLSSESTVSRIRTEHFPLTLESARPSHTSQYLCASRRQGQEGVELFFGSGTQLSVL.

This clone came up a few times. The chain uses TRBV4-3 and TRBJ2-7; 7 nucleotides align to TRBD1. The CDR3 has 15 residues. V was pared by 0 bases and J by 2 bases, with 4 bases of the junction left unmatched. CDR1 LGHNA and CDR2 YSLEER come from the germline V gene. The CDR3 region is CASSQDGQGAYEQYF. DNA of the CDR3: TGCGCCAGCAGCCAAGACGGGCAGGGGGCCTACGAGCAGTACTTC.

This clone was picked up one time. V gene TRBV2 combines with J gene TRBJ2-1, with 9 bases lining up with TRBD2. With 4 bases clipped from V and 7 bases from J, the junction kept 8 bases outside the gene matches. Per the germline V gene, CDR1 is SNHLY and CDR2 is FYNNEI. The CDR3 is 15 amino acids. This CDR3 is CASSGREGRGNEQFF. In nucleotides, the CDR3 is TGTGCCAGCAGTGGGCGGGAGGGCCGGGGGAATGAGCAGTTCTTC.

The chain recombines TRBV28 with TRBJ1-2; TRBD1 matches 7 bases. With V trimmed by 7 bases and J by 2 bases, 4 bases remained unmatched. There are 13 residues in the CDR3. Germline loops: CDR1 MDHEN, CDR2 SYDVKM. DNA of the CDR3: TGTGCCAGCACCGGGACAGCCAACTATGGCTACACCTTC. Translation: CASTGTANYGYTF.